This is a list of T cell receptor beta chains from one sample in a study of vaccination effects on CD4 cells after COVID-19. Method: immunoSEQ multiplex PCR; TCRdb's copy keeps in-frame clones and lacks some. The table shows more than 40,000 clones, with about 75% occurring only once. No antigen is known for these receptors. Sequenced material: CD4+ T cells from PBMCs cultured without peptide, taken before COVID-19 vaccination. The receptors stem from a human donor who had a prior SARS-CoV-2 infection. The CDR3 runs from the conserved cysteine through the conserved F or W. A D gene is named only where the DNA matches it firmly. A clone size is listed for some rows: how often the clone was seen (once, few, many), or a class if it is expanded.

clone size,J gene,D gene,V gene,CDR3 DNA,CDR3 protein
.,TRBJ2-5,.,TRBV25-1,TGTGCCAGCAGTGAGCCCGGAGAGACCCAGTACTTC,CASSEPGETQYF
.,TRBJ2-6,.,TRBV30,TGTGCCTGGAGTCTCGGGGGCTCTGGGGCCAACGTCCTGACTTTC,CAWSLGGSGANVLTF
few,TRBJ2-7,.,TRBV12-3/TRBV12-4,TGTGCCAGCAGTTTAACGTACGCCTACGAGCAGTACTTC,CASSLTYAYEQYF
.,TRBJ1-5,TRBD1,TRBV30,TGTGCCTGGAATCCGCCGGGACAGGGCAAGCCCCAGCATTTT,CAWNPPGQGKPQHF
.,TRBJ1-1,.,TRBV6-5,TGTGCCAGCAGTCGTCCTGTGGGTAACACTGAAGCTTTCTTT,CASSRPVGNTEAFF
.,TRBJ2-7,.,TRBV3-1/TRBV3-2,TGTGCCAGCAGCCAAGTGCTACAGGGATTTGGCGAGCAGTACTTC,CASSQVLQGFGEQYF
.,TRBJ1-2,.,TRBV29-1,TGCAGCGTTGTTAGGGGAATACATGGCTACACCTTC,CSVVRGIHGYTF
.,TRBJ1-1,.,TRBV5-6,TGTGCCAGCAGCTTGGGGCCAGGACAGTGGAACACTGAAGCTTTCTTT,CASSLGPGQWNTEAFF
.,TRBJ2-3,TRBD2,TRBV18,TGTGCCAGCTCACCAAAGGCCGCGGGAGCAGGAGATACGCAGTATTTT,CASSPKAAGAGDTQYF
.,TRBJ2-5,TRBD2,TRBV3-1/TRBV3-2,TGTGCCAGCAGCCAAAGGCTAGCGGGAGAGACCCAGTACTTC,CASSQRLAGETQYF
.,TRBJ1-1,.,TRBV2,TGTGCCAGCAGTGAATATGGGGGCACTGAAGCTTTCTTT,CASSEYGGTEAFF
.,TRBJ1-5,.,TRBV5-4,TGTGCCAGCAGCCGAACTATTGAGGGGCCCCAGCATTTT,CASSRTIEGPQHF
.,TRBJ2-1,.,TRBV24-1,TGTGCCACCAGTGATTCCAAACGAGCCGGAGTTTCAAATGAGCAGTTCTTC,CATSDSKRAGVSNEQFF
.,TRBJ2-5,.,TRBV19,TGTGCCAGTAGTCTCCGGGACTCAACCCGCCGGTGGACCCAGTACTTC,CASSLRDSTRRWTQYF
.,TRBJ1-1,.,TRBV12-5,TGTGCTAGTGGTTTGCCGCAGACAGGACGAATCACTGAAGCTTTCTTT,CASGLPQTGRITEAFF
.,TRBJ1-2,.,TRBV7-2,TGTGCCAGCAGCTTAGTCCCAGACCGTAACTATGGCTACACCTTC,CASSLVPDRNYGYTF
few,TRBJ2-7,TRBD2,TRBV9,TGTGCCAGCAGCACGGACCCGGGGGGAGAGCAGTACTTC,CASSTDPGGEQYF
.,TRBJ1-5,TRBD1,TRBV5-6,TGTGCCAGCAGCGCAACAGGGGGCCGTCAGCCCCAGCATTTT,CASSATGGRQPQHF
.,TRBJ1-6,.,TRBV6-6,TGTGCCAGCAAGTTCGCCAGGGGCACCTATAATTCACCCCTCCACTTT,CASKFARGTYNSPLHF
.,TRBJ2-7,TRBD2,TRBV6-2/TRBV6-3,TGTGCCAGCAGTTACTCGTGGGTTAGCGGGCGCTCCTACGAGCAGTACTTC,CASSYSWVSGRSYEQYF
.,TRBJ2-1,.,TRBV7-2,TGTGCCAGCAGCTTACTCCCGGGATACAATGAGCAGTTCTTC,CASSLLPGYNEQFF
few,TRBJ1-1,.,TRBV7-9,TGTGCCAGCAGATTCGACATGAACACTGAAGCTTTCTTT,CASRFDMNTEAFF
.,TRBJ2-1,.,TRBV4-1,TGCGCCAGCAGCCAACCTACACGGGGGCGAAACTACAATGAGCAGTTCTTC,CASSQPTRGRNYNEQFF
.,TRBJ1-2,.,TRBV10-3,TGTGCCATGAGGCAGGTTGATGGCTACACCTTC,CAMRQVDGYTF